This TCR beta chain was captured in a study of blood T cell repertoires in COVID-19. This CDR3 region has 21 residues. Enrollees, roughly 18 to 89 years old, lived in about two dozen US areas. Each participant's cohort was designated according to participant-reported clinical history. Only in-frame clones appear in the TCRdb table, and some are missing; sequencing was by immunoSEQ multiplex PCR. The profile shows some 330,000 clones, more than 70% of them singletons. This clone has only one observation. This TCR came from a man aged 35 to 55 in a cohort exposed to, infected with or recovered from COVID-19 (not recorded which). The chain has TRBV21-1 and TRBJ2-6; no check of the table's D call, TRBD1, against the DNA was made. TRBV21-1 is described as a pseudogene. Sequencing was done on a sample of PBMCs or T cells enriched from blood (not recorded which). The CDR3 region has the DNA TGTGCCAGCAGCAAAGCCCCTTTTATCCGGGACAGGGTCTCTGGGGCCAACGTCCTGACTTTC. Its translation: CASSKAPFIRDRVSGANVLTF.